This T cell receptor (beta chain) was recorded in a study of shared clonotypes between healthy human individuals. The protocol was immunoSEQ multiplex PCR, while the TCRdb copy is restricted to in-frame clones and leaves out a portion. Of about 680,000 clones listed, around 78% were seen once; the top ten hold around 2%. This clone was seen more than once but under ten times. CDR1 is SGHAT, CDR2 FQDESV, per germline (reference sequence). This CDR3 region has 15 residues. Trimming left V 7 bases short and J 3 bases short, with 15 bases between. The chain has TRBV11-1 and TRBJ2-2, with D tentatively TRBD2 (5 bases). The sequence was collected from a woman younger than 45 in good health. Sequencing was done on a sample of memory CD4+ T cells sorted from blood. The sample's subset: CD45RA-negative fraction. CDR3 nucleotides: TGTGCCAGCATTAGTGGATGGGGAGACACCGGGGAGCTGTTTTTT. This encodes CASISGWGDTGELFF.